This T cell receptor (beta chain) derives from a study of blood T cell repertoires in COVID-19. Study background: Whether acute or convalescent, the COVID-19 samples came from the United States, Italy and Spain. Sample material is recorded as cDNA or gDNA derived from T cells, B-cell-depleted T cells, or PBMCs.

The study recruited people aged 18 to 89 years across under 25 US areas. Participants' own reports of clinical history determined their cohort assignment. In germline, CDR1 is SNHLY, CDR2 FYNNEI. The ends were cut back, 4 bases at V and 2 bases at J, with 8 bases in the middle. The CDR3 is 13 residues long. Some clones are missing from TCRdb's copy, which holds only in-frame ones; the method was immunoSEQ multiplex PCR. The repertoire consists of around 250,000 clones, with roughly nine tenths occurring once and the leading ten covering about 1.2%. The origin of this receptor is a human donor in a cohort exposed to, infected with or recovered from COVID-19 (not recorded which). The donor label of this sample is uncertain. Sequencing used PBMCs or T cells enriched from blood (not recorded which). The chain couples TRBV2 to TRBJ1-2; the D is unclear. CDR3 amino acids: CASSVGENYGYTF. In DNA form, the CDR3 reads TGTGCCAGCAGTGTCGGGGAAAACTATGGCTACACCTTC.